This is a list of T cell receptor beta chains from one sample in a study of T cells after yellow fever vaccination. TCRdb called the 5' RACE reads again in MiXCR, with one record for every CDR3 protein. The table has about 340,000 distinct CDR3 sequences, approximately 12% seen once. Material: CD4+ T cells sorted from PBMCs, obtained 15 days after the yellow fever booster vaccination. These TCRs come from a man younger than 30 who received the YFV17D yellow fever vaccine. CDR3s include the opening cysteine and the closing phenylalanine or tryptophan. Expanded clones are given a class, and other clones once, few, many or no size at all.

CASSWDRVALSYTF TRBJ1-2 TRBV5-1 .
CASRTKGAPYNEQFF TRBJ2-1 TRBV27 .
CATGQGNTGELFF TRBJ2-2 TRBV10-3 few
CASSLTGQGPQHF TRBJ1-5 TRBV27 .
CAIKGAGQETQYF TRBJ2-5 TRBV10-3 .
CASGGPTGNTGELFF TRBJ2-2 TRBV6-5 .
CASSLAHGGSYEQYF TRBJ2-7 TRBV7-2 .
CSVAEGGGYTF TRBJ1-2 TRBV29-1 many
CASSPSIGYNEQFF TRBJ2-1 TRBV7-2 .
CASSPGQTNTGELFF TRBJ2-2 TRBV7-9 .
CASSLMSGGQPQHF TRBJ1-5 TRBV11-2 few
CASSGTSISGNTIYF TRBJ1-3 TRBV18 few
CAITTSREFNEQFF TRBJ2-1 TRBV10-3 many
CASSRMASTDTQYF TRBJ2-3 TRBV11-2 .
CASSLNPPQDTIYF TRBJ1-3 TRBV5-1 few
CASSKTILEIYNEQFF TRBJ2-1 TRBV4-1 few
CASSPDRGTNTGELFF TRBJ2-2 TRBV7-3 .
CASSVGEDYGYTF TRBJ1-2 TRBV12-3/TRBV12-4 .
CASSDPGQGDGYTF TRBJ1-2 TRBV25-1 few
CARGVGGLSSYNEQFF TRBJ2-1 TRBV30 few
CASSLNDRMGEQYF TRBJ2-7 TRBV5-1 .
CASSEGGYNEQFF TRBJ2-1 TRBV2 few
CSVVGTYEQYF TRBJ2-7 TRBV29-1 few
CASRPGQGSAGRYTF TRBJ1-2 TRBV6-2/TRBV6-3 many
CAISDTADGELFF TRBJ2-2 TRBV10-3 .
CASSSRQGRINEQFF TRBJ2-1 TRBV7-3 many
CASSLVAGSGDTQYF TRBJ2-3 TRBV5-1 few
CASSPRDNQETQYF TRBJ2-5 TRBV5-1 .
CASSPNIAGATDTQYF TRBJ2-3 TRBV18 .
CASSQMTGVNQPQHF TRBJ1-5 TRBV7-6 .
CASSSTLLPSADTGELFF TRBJ2-2 TRBV5-1 few
CASSMGPKGEKLFF TRBJ1-4 TRBV19 few
CSASRAGTGNTEAFF TRBJ1-1 TRBV20-1 few
CASSLRPAGAGANVLTF TRBJ2-6 TRBV7-3 few
CASKLDRGWETQYF TRBJ2-5 TRBV18 few
CASSRISPNTEAFF TRBJ1-1 TRBV9 .
CASSQVEYNTEAFF TRBJ1-1 TRBV4-3 few
CASSVSTGGPSGGYQETQYF TRBJ2-5 TRBV9 .
CASSWGTGDYTF TRBJ1-2 TRBV5-1 many
CASSYSGRLAGGRDTQYF TRBJ2-3 TRBV6-6 .
CASSPGWGGAFF TRBJ1-1 TRBV3-1 few
CASSPRDASHGYTF TRBJ1-2 TRBV6-1 .
CASSLSGGASYNEQFF TRBJ2-1 TRBV5-1 .
CASSQVDPGNTIYF TRBJ1-3 TRBV4-2 .
CASSRTGFGGNTIYF TRBJ1-3 TRBV5-1 few
CASSLSPTRETQYF TRBJ2-5 TRBV27 few
CSVEGGGRGYGYTF TRBJ1-2 TRBV29-1 many
CASVRLRGTDTQYF TRBJ2-3 TRBV2 .
CASMTSGGDYEQYF TRBJ2-7 TRBV25-1 .
CASSPLSGMNTEAFF TRBJ1-1 TRBV18 few
CASSLRTEGVEQFF TRBJ2-1 TRBV7-2 .
CASSPLSDTQYF TRBJ2-3 TRBV18 many
CASSQTGTGSGNTIYF TRBJ1-3 TRBV18 few